A selection of T cell receptor beta chains follows, all from one sample in a study of graft-versus-host responses after intestinal transplantation. Assay used: immunoSEQ multiplex PCR; TCRdb lists only in-frame clones, some missing. The sample yields more than 10,000 clones, over 85% seen once. The material was PBMCs, obtained roughly 1,100 days after intestinal transplantation. These receptor sequences come from a human patient who received an intestinal transplant, so some T cells may come from the graft donor. The CDR3 runs from the conserved cysteine through the conserved F or W. D genes are given only for firm matches. Clone size is stated in some rows and not others, as once, few, many or a class when expanded.

CDR3 protein | CDR3 DNA | CDR3 length | D gene | J gene | clone size | V gene
CASSVGQGDEQYF | TGTGCCAGCAGCGTGGGACAAGGGGACGAGCAGTACTTC | 13 | . | TRBJ2-7 | . | TRBV11-2
CATSPTSGGADTQYF | TGTGCCACCAGCCCGACTAGCGGGGGGGCAGATACGCAGTATTTT | 15 | TRBD2 | TRBJ2-3 | . | TRBV15
CASTAGPNTEAFF | TGTGCCAGCACGGCAGGGCCTAACACTGAAGCTTTCTTT | 13 | . | TRBJ1-1 | . | TRBV6-5
CASSYSGGPYEQYF | TGTGCCAGCAGTTACTCGGGGGGCCCCTACGAGCAGTACTTC | 14 | . | TRBJ2-7 | . | TRBV6-5
CASTSGQVNTEAFF | TGTGCCAGCACATCGGGACAGGTGAACACTGAAGCTTTCTTT | 14 | TRBD1 | TRBJ1-1 | . | TRBV6-6
CASSLDAGNGNTIYF | TGTGCCAGCAGCCTAGACGCCGGCAACGGAAACACCATATATTTT | 15 | . | TRBJ1-3 | . | TRBV6-5
CASSGGGGNDYGYTF | TGCGCCAGCAGCGGAGGAGGGGGGAACGACTATGGCTACACCTTC | 15 | . | TRBJ1-2 | few | TRBV5-1
CASSNPWGTAEQYF | TGTGCCAGCAGCAACCCTTGGGGGACAGCCGAGCAGTACTTC | 14 | TRBD1 | TRBJ2-7 | . | TRBV11-2
CASSPRLAGVETQYF | TGTGCCAGCAGCCCCCGACTAGCGGGGGTTGAGACCCAGTACTTC | 15 | TRBD2 | TRBJ2-5 | . | TRBV9
CASSQDRGLAGASSYNEQFF | TGCGCCAGCAGCCAAGATCGGGGACTAGCGGGGGCGAGCTCCTACAATGAGCAGTTCTTC | 20 | TRBD2 | TRBJ2-1 | . | TRBV4-1
CASSPPTGDYGYTF | TGTGCCAGCTCACCGCCGACGGGAGACTATGGCTACACCTTC | 14 | . | TRBJ1-2 | . | TRBV18
CASSQGAFGEQFF | TGTGCCAGCAGCCAGGGGGCGTTCGGTGAGCAGTTCTTC | 13 | TRBD1 | TRBJ2-1 | . | TRBV5-6
CSVVEGSAEAFF | TGCAGCGTTGTGGAAGGGAGCGCTGAAGCTTTCTTT | 12 | . | TRBJ1-1 | . | TRBV29-1
CASSFAAKATYTEAFF | TGTGCCAGCAGCTTTGCGGCCAAAGCGACGTACACTGAAGCTTTCTTT | 16 | . | TRBJ1-1 | . | TRBV7-8
CASSEWGRGRGDTQYF | TGTGCCAGCAGTGAATGGGGGAGGGGGCGAGGAGATACGCAGTATTTT | 16 | . | TRBJ2-3 | . | TRBV6-1
CASSERRRATEAFF | TGTGCCAGCAGTGAACGACGGAGGGCCACTGAAGCTTTCTTT | 14 | . | TRBJ1-1 | . | TRBV6-1
CAIHHAGSNTGELFF | TGTGCCATCCACCATGCAGGCTCGAACACCGGGGAGCTGTTTTTT | 15 | . | TRBJ2-2 | . | TRBV10-3
CASSPGLAGGRDTGELFF | TGTGCCAGTAGCCCGGGACTAGCGGGGGGCCGGGACACCGGGGAGCTGTTTTTT | 18 | TRBD2 | TRBJ2-2 | . | TRBV19
CASSLERGPFLASGNTIYF | TGTGCCAGCAGCTTGGAGCGGGGGCCCTTCCTCGCCTCTGGAAACACCATATATTTT | 19 | . | TRBJ1-3 | . | TRBV5-4
CASSLGNYGYTF | TGCGCCAGCAGCTTGGGCAACTATGGCTACACCTTC | 12 | . | TRBJ1-2 | . | TRBV5-1
CASSLDTDGYTF | TGCGCCAGCAGCTTGGATACGGATGGCTACACCTTC | 12 | . | TRBJ1-2 | . | TRBV5-1
CASSEQGAGSYGYTF | TGTGCCAGCAGTGAACAGGGGGCCGGTAGTTATGGCTACACCTTC | 15 | TRBD1 | TRBJ1-2 | . | TRBV2
CASILFSYEQYF | TGTGCCAGCATATTATTCTCCTACGAGCAGTACTTC | 12 | . | TRBJ2-7 | . | TRBV2
CASSLSGNNEQFF | TGTGCCAGCAGCTTATCTGGGAACAATGAGCAGTTCTTC | 13 | . | TRBJ2-1 | few | TRBV7-3
CASRSPRVNYGYTF | TGTGCCAGCAGATCTCCCAGGGTGAACTATGGCTACACCTTC | 14 | . | TRBJ1-2 | . | TRBV6-5
CASSNGPIRNSPLHF | TGTGCCAGCAGCAATGGACCGATTCGGAATTCACCCCTCCACTTT | 15 | . | TRBJ1-6 | . | TRBV4-2
CASAGDYGYTF | TGTGCCAGCGCCGGTGACTATGGCTACACCTTC | 11 | . | TRBJ1-2 | . | TRBV27
CASSYSTGASQPQHF | TGTGCCAGCAGTTACTCGACCGGGGCGAGTCAGCCCCAGCATTTT | 15 | . | TRBJ1-5 | . | TRBV6-5
CSARDLETQYF | TGCAGTGCTAGAGATCTGGAGACCCAGTACTTC | 11 | . | TRBJ2-5 | . | TRBV20-1
CASSSRQGLEAFF | TGTGCCAGCAGCTCTAGACAGGGGTTGGAAGCTTTCTTT | 13 | TRBD1 | TRBJ1-1 | . | TRBV7-8
CASSPQGTQYF | TGTGCCAGCTCACCTCAGGGGACCCAGTACTTC | 11 | . | TRBJ2-5 | once | TRBV18
CSGRASGNNEQFF | TGCAGCGGCAGGGCCTCAGGGAACAATGAGCAGTTCTTC | 13 | . | TRBJ2-1 | . | TRBV29-1
CASSLRGGQRETQYF | TGTGCCAGCAGCTTACGGGGGGGACAAAGGGAGACCCAGTACTTC | 15 | TRBD2 | TRBJ2-5 | . | TRBV13
CATSRDQGGGGEQYF | TGTGCCACCAGCAGAGATCAAGGGGGTGGTGGCGAGCAGTACTTC | 15 | . | TRBJ2-7 | . | TRBV15
CASSLEPEGIYGYTF | TGCGCCAGCAGCTTGGAGCCAGAAGGGATCTATGGCTACACCTTC | 15 | . | TRBJ1-2 | . | TRBV5-1
CASSVLRGGYTF | TGTGCCAGCAGCGTACTCAGAGGCGGCTACACCTTC | 12 | . | TRBJ1-2 | . | TRBV9
CASSLGGGQETQYF | TGTGCCAGCAGCTTGGGTGGGGGCCAGGAGACCCAGTACTTC | 14 | . | TRBJ2-5 | . | TRBV7-6
CASRPGGANTGELFF | TGTGCCAGCAGACCTGGGGGAGCGAACACCGGGGAGCTGTTTTTT | 15 | . | TRBJ2-2 | . | TRBV27
CASSPGHRDPYEQYF | TGTGCCAGCAGCCCCGGCCATAGGGATCCCTACGAGCAGTACTTC | 15 | . | TRBJ2-7 | . | TRBV6-6
CASSEDRNYGYTF | TGTGCCAGCAGTGAAGACAGAAACTATGGCTACACCTTC | 13 | . | TRBJ1-2 | . | TRBV11-1